What follows are 3 T cell receptor beta chains derived from one specimen sequenced in a study of cytomegalovirus exposure and HLA in healthy donors. Primers for the PCR totalled 60 Vbeta and 13 Jbeta. Clones were read by immunoSEQ multiplex PCR, and TCRdb kept only the in-frame ones, dropping some. The sample contains approximately 170,000 clones, 75% to 90% of which appear only once. Sequenced sample: PBMCs. Source of these receptors: a human donor in good health.

The chain couples TRBV19 to TRBJ2-3, with 8 bases that match TRBD1. Germline-derived CDR1 and CDR2 are LNHDA and SQIVND (reference sequence). The CDR3 consists of 17 residues. Germline trimming cut 1 base from V and 6 bases from J; bases unmatched to any gene: 12. The CDR3 DNA is TGTGCCAGTAGTATAGTAGGGGACAGGTTATTAATGGATACGCAGTATTTT. It specifies CASSIVGDRLLMDTQYF.

The chain combines TRBV13 with TRBJ2-3, with 11 bases fitting TRBD2. V was clipped by 5 bases and J by 3 bases; unmatched bases: 7. Germline CDR1 PRHDT, CDR2 FYEKMQ (reference sequence). This CDR3 spans 16 amino acids. The CDR3 DNA follows: TGTGCCAGCAGCACCCGTAGCGGGGGGGCAACAGATACGCAGTATTTT. The encoded protein is CASSTRSGGATDTQYF.

The J gene is TRBJ2-7, the V gene TRBV9; 9 nucleotides align to TRBD2. This CDR3 has 13 residues. Germline V gives CDR1 SGDLS, CDR2 YYNGEE. The junction had 1 base not matched to a gene; V was cut back by 1 base and J by 5 bases. The CDR3, as DNA: TGTGCCAGCAGCGTAAGCGGGGGGAACGAGCAGTACTTC. Encoded protein: CASSVSGGNEQYF.